Each of the 2 T cell receptor beta chains below was sequenced from the same sample in a study of T cell changes during pregnancy in multiple sclerosis. Sequencing was performed with immunoSEQ multiplex PCR; in TCRdb, only in-frame clones are kept and a portion is missing. This table holds about 70,000 clones, under 95% found once. The material sequenced was peripheral blood, taken in the third trimester of pregnancy. The receptors stem from a female donor in good health, enrolled as a control in a pregnancy study.

J is TRBJ2-1 and V is TRBV6-1; TRBD1 agrees at 8 bases. Trimming removed 4 bases from V and 5 bases from J; junction bases left unmatched: 7. CDR3 size: 15 residues. Germline V gene lookup returns CDR1 MNHNS and CDR2 SASEGT. CDR3 DNA: TGTGCCAGCAGTGTACCCGGGACAGGCCACAATGAGCAGTTCTTC. The encoded protein is CASSVPGTGHNEQFF.

This clone was seen only once. This chain uses TRBV4-3 with TRBJ2-7; 7 bases align to TRBD1. This CDR3 has 15 amino acids. The ends lost 0 bases at V and 1 base at J; junction bases unmatched: 3. Per the germline V gene, CDR1 is LGHNA and CDR2 is YSLEER. The CDR3 loop is CASSQDQTGSYEQYF. The CDR3 DNA follows: TGCGCCAGCAGCCAAGACCAGACAGGGTCCTACGAGCAGTACTTC.